This T cell receptor (beta chain) appears in the sequencing data of a study of CD8 T cells in ankylosing spondylitis. The CDR3 consists of 14 residues. The germline V gene encodes CDR1 SSHAT and CDR2 FNYEAQ (reference sequence). A single record per CDR3 protein comes from TCRdb applying MiXCR to the 5' RACE reads. Altogether around 210,000 distinct CDR3 sequences are present, around 8% being singletons, with the ten largest covering about 5%. Study outcomes and limitations: Disease-linked clones reportedly concentrated significantly in matched ankylosing spondylitis synovial fluid.

This clonotype showed up many times. What it binds is not known. A read error may account for a junction end that differs from germline. This sequence joins TRBV7-7 and TRBJ2-5, with D hard to call. The receptor was derived from a female donor with ankylosing spondylitis or in good health (not recorded which). Specimen: blood, either unsorted or a sorted T cell fraction (not recorded which). The CDR3 sequence is CASSPSRVQETQYF. The CDR3 DNA reads TGTGCTAGCAGCCCCAGCCGTGTCCAAGAGACCCAGTACTTC.